This T cell receptor (beta chain) was recorded in a study of post-analysis software for immune sequencing data. Whole-study context: Patients with relapsing-remitting, secondary progressive and progressive-relapsing multiple sclerosis courses were all represented.

Points from the study as a whole: Controls showed significantly higher normalized Chao1 diversity than did multiple sclerosis patients. In patients, roughly 5 TRBV segments were more frequent than in controls, with TRBV5-6, TRBV5-1 and TRBV20-1 among them.

There are a few counts of this clonotype. Its matching antigen is unknown. Presence of unique molecular identifiers characterized the TCR beta cDNA libraries. cDNA molecules numbering roughly 0.5 million came from around 1 to 10 million T cells. TCRdb re-derived calls from the PCR reads in MiXCR, one entry per CDR3 protein. The repertoire holds under 200,000 distinct CDR3 sequences, with 35% to 40% as singletons. Trimming stripped 6 bases from V and 0 bases from J, with 8 bases between. Germline CDR1 ENHRY, CDR2 SYGVKD. This CDR3 is built from 14 residues. The receptor's source is a girl under 18 with multiple sclerosis. This chain connects TRBV10-3 to TRBJ2-2; D unresolved. Sequenced material: blood, taken after autologous hematopoietic stem cell transplantation. CDR3 protein: CAIRLGPNTGELFF. The DNA of the CDR3 is TGTGCCATCAGGCTAGGGCCGAACACCGGGGAGCTGTTTTTT.